The 16 T cell receptor beta chains given below trace back to one sample, sequenced in a study of T cell responses to AZD1222 COVID-19 vaccine. Sequenced by immunoSEQ multiplex PCR; TCRdb stores in-frame clones only, minus some. The sample holds approximately 140,000 clones; 93% are singletons and the top ten take about 5%. Sample: peripheral blood, taken on day 0 of AZD1222 vaccination. These receptors were taken from an adult in good health.

The chain joins TRBV27 to TRBJ1-6; 11 nucleotides agree with TRBD1. Per germline, CDR1 MNHEY and CDR2 SMNVEV (reference sequence). CDR3 length: 12 residues. V dropped 8 bases and J dropped 9; count of bases not matched to a gene: 0. CDR3 loop: CASGTGGSPLHF. The CDR3 nucleotides read TGTGCCAGCGGGACAGGGGGTTCACCCCTCCACTTT.

This chain joins TRBV6-2 or TRBV6-3 and TRBJ1-5; D unclear. The CDR3 has 15 amino acids. Trimming removed 5 bases from V and 1 base from J, with 12 bases in between. Germline-derived CDR1 and CDR2 are MNHEY and SVGEGT. The CDR3 DNA reads TGTGCCAGCAGTCCCCCCGGGTGGAGCAATCAGCCCCAGCATTTT. This translates into CASSPPGWSNQPQHF.

The chain combines TRBV30 with TRBJ1-4; possible D gene TRBD1, 5 bases. The germline gives CDR1 GTSNPN, CDR2 SVGIG (reference sequence). V shed 6 bases and J shed 0 bases, with 17 bases lying between them. The CDR3 totals 16 residues. CDR3 protein: CACNPGQDATNEKLFF. For the CDR3, the DNA is TGTGCCTGTAATCCAGGGCAAGATGCAACTAATGAAAAACTGTTTTTT.

The gene calls are TRBV5-1 and TRBJ2-1; TRBD1 matches at 10 bases. V lost 4 bases to trimming and J lost 6 bases; unmatched junction nucleotides: 4. The CDR3 is 14 residues long. Germline loops: CDR1 SGHRS, CDR2 YFSETQ. The CDR3 DNA is TGCGCCAGCAGCCCATGGGACAGGGGCAATGAGCAGTTCTTC. Its protein is CASSPWDRGNEQFF.

The V call is TRBV11-2, the J call TRBJ1-1, with D tentatively TRBD1 (6 bases). V was clipped by 5 bases and J by 8 bases, with 12 bases between them. The germline V gene encodes CDR1 SGHAT and CDR2 FQNNGV. CDR3 length equals 12 residues. As DNA, the CDR3 is TGTGCCAGCAGCCTCGGGACAAGGGAAGCTTTCTTT. Residues: CASSLGTREAFF.

The chain's CDR3 is CTSSRVTDNSGNTIYF. In DNA form, the CDR3 reads TGCACCAGCAGCCGCGTGACCGATAACTCTGGAAACACCATATATTTT. The chain employs TRBV1 and TRBJ1-3. TRBV1 is a known pseudogene. The CDR3 is 16 residues long.

V and J are TRBV24-1 and TRBJ1-2; D call uncertain. This CDR3 region has 11 residues. V was shortened by 4 bases and J by 4 bases, with 3 bases between the two germline ends. CDR1 KGHDR and CDR2 SFDVKD come from the germline V gene. The CDR3 DNA reads as TGTGCCACCAGTGACAGCTATGGCTACACCTTC. This translates into CATSDSYGYTF.

CDR3 protein: CASRGTRRENMNTEAFF. In nucleotides, the CDR3 is TGTGCCAGTCGGGGGACAAGAAGAGAGAATATGAACACTGAAGCTTTCTTT. J is TRBJ1-1 and V is TRBV19; maybe TRBD1 (6 bases). The CDR3 is made up of 17 amino acids. V lost 8 bases, J lost 0 bases, and 22 bases lay in between. CDR1 is LNHDA, CDR2 SQIVND, per germline (reference sequence).

The V gene is TRBV30, the J gene TRBJ1-1; D ambiguous. Trimming left V 0 bases short and J 0 bases short, with 23 bases between. The CDR3 length is 19 residues. Germline V lookup: CDR1 GTSNPN, CDR2 SVGIG (reference sequence). Here the CDR3 DNA reads TGTGCCTGGAGTGTACTAATGGCGGACCTCACGGTCTTGAACACTGAAGCTTTCTTT. Translated: CAWSVLMADLTVLNTEAFF.

The V call is TRBV14, the J call TRBJ1-1; a possible D gene is TRBD1 (6 bases). V dropped 2 bases and J dropped 10 bases, with 11 bases sitting between them. Germline CDR1 and CDR2: SGHDN and FVKESK. The CDR3 has 12 amino acids. Here the CDR3 reads CASSQSDRLAFF. DNA of the CDR3: TGTGCCAGCAGCCAATCGGACAGACTAGCTTTCTTT. Drawing the rest from reference TRBV14 and TRBJ1-1, the complete variable domain is EAGVTQFPSHSVIEKGQTVTLRCDPISGHDNLYWYRRVMGKEIKFLLHFVKESKQDESGMPNNRFLAERTGGTYSTLKVQPAELEDSGVYFCASSQSDRLAFFGQGTRLTVV.

The V gene is TRBV6-5, the J gene TRBJ1-1; D gene unclear. V was cut by 10 bases and J by 5 bases, with 11 bases left in between. The CDR3 is made up of 11 amino acids. Germline V gene sequence: CDR1 MNHEY, CDR2 SVGAGI. The CDR3 is CATLSGTEAFF. DNA for the CDR3: TGTGCCACCCTGAGCGGTACTGAAGCTTTCTTT.

This chain uses TRBV5-4 with TRBJ2-7; D unresolved. Germline-derived CDR1 and CDR2 are SGHNT and YYREEE (reference sequence). The CDR3 consists of 13 residues. Trimming took off 3 bases at V and 2 bases at J, with 9 bases between the two ends. The DNA for the CDR3 is TGTGCCAGCAGCTCAACACAAACCTACGAGCAGTACTTC. It translates to CASSSTQTYEQYF.

The genes are TRBV28 and TRBJ1-3; 7 bases align to TRBD1. J lost 7 bases, V lost 10 bases, and 13 bases had no gene match. The CDR3 totals 14 residues. Germline V gene lookup returns CDR1 MDHEN and CDR2 SYDVKM. In DNA form, the CDR3 reads TGTGCCACCTGGCGACAGGGAAGTGGGAACACCATATATTTT. Its translation is CATWRQGSGNTIYF. The full variable domain, rest sourced from reference TRBV28 and TRBJ1-3, is DVKVTQSSRYLVKRTGEKVFLECVQDMDHENMFWYRQDPGLGLRLIYFSYDVKMKEKGDIPEGYSVSREKKERFSLILESASTNQTSMYLCATWRQGSGNTIYFGEGSWLTVV.

This chain connects TRBV27 to TRBJ2-2, with 7 bases identical to TRBD2. Germline loops: CDR1 MNHEY, CDR2 SMNVEV (reference sequence). Losses at the gene ends were 6 bases for V and 2 bases for J; bases not matched to a gene: 9. The CDR3 length is 16 residues. CDR3 bases: TGTGCCAGCAGGGTATGGGCTAGCGGTAACACCGGGGAGCTGTTTTTT. This codes for CASRVWASGNTGELFF.

The rearrangement uses TRBV6-6 and TRBJ2-5; D is perhaps TRBD1 (6 bases). This CDR3 is built from 15 residues. V dropped 2 bases and J dropped 3 bases, with 13 bases sitting between them. The germline V gene has CDR1 MNHNY and CDR2 SVGAGI (reference sequence). The CDR3 DNA reads TGTGCCAGCAGTTACGCCGTCAGGGGCGAAGAGACCCAGTACTTC. It is translated as CASSYAVRGEETQYF.

The rearrangement joins TRBV11-3 to TRBJ2-5; perhaps TRBD2 as D (7 bases). CDR3 size: 15 residues. V lost 1 base to trimming and J lost 4 bases, with 13 bases between them. CDR1 SGHNT and CDR2 YENEEA come from the germline V gene. CDR3 sequence reads: CASSLGGGTGETQYF. The CDR3, as DNA: TGTGCCAGCAGCTTAGGGGGGGGCACCGGAGAGACCCAGTACTTC.